One and the same sample provided the 20 T cell receptor beta chains below, sequenced in a study of T cell changes during pregnancy in multiple sclerosis. Assay used: immunoSEQ multiplex PCR; TCRdb lists only in-frame clones, some missing. The data show 70,000 to 95,000 clones, about 93% seen once. This sample comprised peripheral blood, obtained in the first trimester of pregnancy. These receptors originate from a female donor with multiple sclerosis, enrolled in a pregnancy study.

This chain joins TRBV25-1 and TRBJ1-1; D may be TRBD1 (6 bases). The CDR3 has 15 amino acids. The V end lost 1 base, the J end lost 1 base, and 10 bases lay between the germline ends. Germline V lookup: CDR1 MGHDK, CDR2 SYGVNS. CDR3 sequence reads: CASSELGTTNTEAFF. CDR3 coding DNA: TGTGCCAGCAGTGAATTAGGGACAACGAACACTGAAGCTTTCTTT. The variable domain in full, with the rest retrieved from reference TRBV25-1 and TRBJ1-1, is EADIYQTPRYLVIGTGKKITLECSQTMGHDKMYWYQQDPGMELHLIHYSYGVNSTEKGDLSSESTVSRIRTEHFPLTLESARPSHTSQYLCASSELGTTNTEAFFGQGTRLTVV.

This clone has more than one count but fewer than ten. This chain links TRBV21-1 with TRBJ1-1. TRBV21-1 is given as a pseudogene. CDR3 size: 16 residues. In DNA, the CDR3 is TGTGCCAGCAGCCCCCGGAGGGGAGAATTGAAGACTGAAGCTTTCTTT. This encodes CASSPRRGELKTEAFF.

The V gene is TRBV6-1, the J gene TRBJ1-2; D gene unclear. With 0 bases removed from V and 2 bases from J, the gap between germline ends came to 7 bases. CDR1 and CDR2 (germline): MNHNS, SASEGT. The CDR3 is made up of 14 amino acids. The chain's CDR3 is CASSEAAANYGYTF. CDR3 DNA sequence: TGTGCCAGCAGTGAAGCGGCAGCGAACTATGGCTACACCTTC.

DNA of the CDR3: TGTGCCAGCAGCTCCAGACAGGAGCTCATCTCCTATGGCTACACCTTC. It specifies CASSSRQELISYGYTF. The V and J genes are TRBV13 and TRBJ1-2; D is perhaps TRBD1 (6 bases). Trimming pared 4 bases from V and 4 bases from J, leaving 19 bases between. The CDR3 is 16 amino acids. Germline CDR1 reads PRHDT; CDR2 reads FYEKMQ (reference sequence).

This chain connects TRBV7-9 to TRBJ1-1; 7 nucleotides match TRBD1. The J segment lost 6 bases and the V segment lost 5 bases, leaving 3 bases of the junction unmatched. CDR1 is SEHNR and CDR2 is FQNEAQ in the germline V gene (reference sequence). The CDR3 is made up of 12 amino acids. DNA for the CDR3: TGTGCCAGCAGCCTAGGACAGGCTGAAGCTTTCTTT. This codes for CASSLGQAEAFF.

The chain employs TRBV10-3 and TRBJ1-6, with TRBD1 matching over 11 bases. The CDR3 is made up of 14 amino acids. V shed 4 bases and J 10 bases; nucleotides not matched to a gene: 3. CDR1 and CDR2 from the germline V gene are ENHRY and SYGVKD. Here the CDR3 reads CAISGGQGVSPLHF. The CDR3 bases are TGTGCCATCAGTGGGGGACAGGGGGTATCACCCCTCCACTTT.

Turning to this clone: This CDR3 is also generated by other DNA sequences in the sample. This chain's CDR3 is CASGPDRLYGYTF. CDR3 coding DNA: TGTGCCAGCGGCCCCGATAGACTCTATGGCTACACCTTC. The V call is TRBV6-5, the J call TRBJ1-2; no firm D call. This CDR3 comprises 13 residues. Trimming stripped 8 bases from V and 4 bases from J, with 14 bases between. Germline V gene data show CDR1 as MNHEY and CDR2 as SVGAGI.

The rearrangement uses TRBV6-5 and TRBJ1-1, with D unresolved. The V end was cut by 0 bases, the J end by 5 bases, with 7 bases between. The CDR3 runs to 13 residues. CDR1 MNHEY and CDR2 SVGAGI come from the germline V gene. CDR3 in amino acids: CASSYSEVTEAFF. DNA for the CDR3: TGTGCCAGCAGTTACTCAGAGGTTACTGAAGCTTTCTTT.

The chain links TRBV9 to TRBJ2-5, with 8 bases lining up with TRBD1. This CDR3 is built from 14 residues. After removal of 4 bases from V and 4 bases from J, the junction contained 6 bases not matched to a gene. Germline CDR1 is SGDLS and CDR2 is YYNGEE. CDR3 in amino acids: CASSLTGVGETQYF. DNA for the CDR3: TGTGCCAGCAGCCTGACAGGGGTTGGAGAGACCCAGTACTTC.

The chain employs TRBV9 and TRBJ2-1, with TRBD1 identical over 10 bases. The CDR3 length is 15 residues. Germline lookup yields CDR1 SGDLS and CDR2 YYNGEE. V lost 0 bases and J lost 4; bases outside the gene matches: 1. CDR3 sequence: CASSVGDRGYNEQFF. CDR3 DNA sequence: TGTGCCAGCAGCGTAGGGGACAGGGGATACAATGAGCAGTTCTTC.

The chain combines TRBV27 with TRBJ2-1; 8 positions match TRBD2. The CDR3 is 15 amino acids. V trimming: 6 bases; J trimming: 7 bases; junction bases outside the gene matches: 11. The germline V gene has CDR1 MNHEY and CDR2 SMNVEV (reference sequence). The CDR3, as DNA: TGTGCCAGCAGCATTCCGGGACTAGAAAGAAATGAGCAGTTCTTC. Translating gives CASSIPGLERNEQFF.

This chain links TRBV5-7 with TRBJ1-2; 8 nucleotides align to TRBD1. TRBV5-7 is an open reading frame whose function is uncertain. This CDR3 has 17 amino acids. V trimming: 4 bases; J trimming: 4 bases; junction bases outside the gene matches: 15. The CDR3 coding sequence is TGTGCCAGCAGCCCCAGGGGGCTCGAAGAGCTCCTCTATGGCTACACCTTC. Residues: CASSPRGLEELLYGYTF.

The rearrangement joins TRBV10-2 to TRBJ1-6; D not resolved. Per germline, CDR1 WSHSY and CDR2 SAAADI. The CDR3 totals 13 residues. V lost 2 bases and J 7 bases, leaving 6 bases between the germline ends. The DNA for the CDR3 is TGCGCCAGCAGTGAGGTGGCCAATTCACCCCTCCACTTT. It is translated as CASSEVANSPLHF.

The chain joins TRBV10-3 to TRBJ2-7, with D perhaps matching TRBD2 (5 bases). V shed 10 bases and J shed 3 bases, with 16 bases lying between them. CDR3 length: 13 amino acids. Germline assignment: CDR1 ENHRY and CDR2 SYGVKD. CDR3 sequence: CATTEGSYYEQYF. CDR3 nucleotides: TGTGCCACCACTGAGGGTTCCTACTACGAGCAGTACTTC.

The chain recombines TRBV4-1 with TRBJ2-1; 8 bases match TRBD2. Germline V lookup: CDR1 MGHRA, CDR2 YSYEKL. Losses at the gene ends were 8 bases for V and 8 bases for J; bases not matched to a gene: 8. This CDR3 has 13 amino acids. The CDR3 bases are TGCGCCAGCCAGTCGGGGGGGAAGGATGAGCAGTTCTTC. This gives the protein CASQSGGKDEQFF.

The chain couples TRBV5-1 to TRBJ2-7, with 7 bases lining up with TRBD1. This CDR3 has 15 residues. J was trimmed by 1 base and V by 0 bases; bases with no gene match: 4. The V gene's germline CDR1 is SGHRS and CDR2 YFSETQ. This chain's CDR3 is CASSLGQGLSYEQYF. The CDR3 bases are TGCGCCAGCAGCTTGGGACAGGGTTTGTCCTACGAGCAGTACTTC.

V gene TRBV5-5 combines with J gene TRBJ2-3; no firm D call. Trimming removed 7 bases at V and 6 bases at J, with 18 bases between. The germline V gene encodes CDR1 SGHKS and CDR2 YYEKEE (reference sequence). This CDR3 has 14 amino acids. CDR3 in amino acids: CASAEPLSRDTQYF. CDR3 DNA: TGTGCCAGCGCTGAGCCCCTTTCTCGGGATACGCAGTATTTT.

The chain links TRBV29-1 to TRBJ1-2; 8 nucleotides agree with TRBD1. Germline CDR1 reads SQVTM; CDR2 reads ANQGSEA. This CDR3 has 15 residues. The V gene end was trimmed by 3 bases and the J gene end by 4 bases; junction bases not matched to a gene: 10. CDR3 DNA sequence: TGCAGCGTTGACGGGCAGGGGGCGATTGGCTATGGCTACACCTTC. It is translated as CSVDGQGAIGYGYTF.

The gene calls are TRBV27 and TRBJ1-4; weak D call: TRBD1 (6 bases). Germline V gene lookup returns CDR1 MNHEY and CDR2 SMNVEV (reference sequence). V was trimmed by 5 bases and J by 4 bases, leaving 23 bases between them. The length of the CDR3 is 18 residues. The CDR3 loop is CASSTSTPTGYLNEKLFF. For the CDR3, the DNA is TGTGCCAGCAGTACAAGCACCCCCACAGGGTACCTTAATGAAAAACTGTTTTTT.

This chain uses TRBV5-3 with TRBJ1-4, with D unresolved. TRBV5-3 is identified as an open reading frame with a role that is uncertain. Trimming took 5 bases from V and 4 from J, leaving 18 bases between them. CDR3 size: 16 residues. The chain's CDR3 is CARRLPVADYNEKLFF. As DNA, the CDR3 is TGTGCCAGAAGATTACCGGTGGCAGACTATAATGAAAAACTGTTTTTT.